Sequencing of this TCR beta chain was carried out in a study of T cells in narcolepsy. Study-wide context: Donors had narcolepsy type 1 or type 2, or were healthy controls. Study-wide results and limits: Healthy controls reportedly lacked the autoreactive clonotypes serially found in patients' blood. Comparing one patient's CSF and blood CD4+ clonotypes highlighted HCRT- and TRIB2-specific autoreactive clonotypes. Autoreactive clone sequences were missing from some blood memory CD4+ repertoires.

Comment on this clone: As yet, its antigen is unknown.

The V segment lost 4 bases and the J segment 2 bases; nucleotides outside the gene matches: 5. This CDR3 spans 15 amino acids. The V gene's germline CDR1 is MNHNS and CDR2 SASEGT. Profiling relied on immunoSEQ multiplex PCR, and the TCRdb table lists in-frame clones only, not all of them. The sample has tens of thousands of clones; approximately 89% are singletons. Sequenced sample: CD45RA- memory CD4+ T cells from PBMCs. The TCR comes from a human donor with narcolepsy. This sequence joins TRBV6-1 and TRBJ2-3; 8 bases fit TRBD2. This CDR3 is CASSAAGGFTDTQYF. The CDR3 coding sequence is TGTGCCAGCAGTGCGGCGGGAGGATTCACAGATACGCAGTATTTT.